These T cell receptor beta chains were read from a single sample in a study of control samples from healthy donors and cancer patients. The data were produced by immunoSEQ multiplex PCR, yet TCRdb's version contains in-frame clones alone and is incomplete. The sample records about 120,000 clones, around 90% being singletons. The sequencing sample was made of blood. These receptors all come from a middle-aged man in good health. Both conserved end residues are part of each CDR3. D genes are given only for firm matches. Only part of the rows carry a size: once, few, many, or a class if the clone is expanded.

v_gene	abundance	j_gene	d_gene	CDR3nt	CDR3aa
TRBV2	.	TRBJ1-1	TRBD1	TGTGCCAGCAGAAGGGACAGTGAAGCTTTCTTT	CASRRDSEAFF
TRBV28	.	TRBJ1-2	.	TGTGCCAGCAGTTTACGGGAATATGGCTACACCTTC	CASSLREYGYTF
TRBV2	.	TRBJ2-2	.	TGTGCCAGTCGTCAGGGGTTGGGGATCGCCGGGGAGCTGTTTTTT	CASRQGLGIAGELFF
TRBV12-3/TRBV12-4	.	TRBJ1-5	.	TGTGCCAGCAGTTTCGGTCATGAGCCCCAGCATTTT	CASSFGHEPQHF
TRBV5-4	.	TRBJ1-2	.	TGTGCCAGCAGCGCAGATAACTATGGCTACACCTTC	CASSADNYGYTF
TRBV2	.	TRBJ1-3	.	TGTGCCAGCAGTGAAGGAACCGGGACCGGAAACACCATATATTTT	CASSEGTGTGNTIYF
TRBV2	.	TRBJ2-7	TRBD2	TGTGCCAGCGGCCTGGGACTAGTCTACGAGCAGTACTTC	CASGLGLVYEQYF
TRBV19	.	TRBJ1-6	.	TGTGCCAGTAGTACAGAGAATTCACCCCTCCACTTT	CASSTENSPLHF
TRBV9	.	TRBJ2-5	.	TGTGCCAGCAGCGTAGGGGGGGGCCGAGAGACCCAGTACTTC	CASSVGGGRETQYF
TRBV6-5	.	TRBJ1-2	.	TGTGCCAGCACACCCAGCAGGACCGACTATGGCTACACCTTC	CASTPSRTDYGYTF
TRBV28	.	TRBJ1-4	.	TGTGCCGTCTCCGGGCCAAATGAAAAACTGTTTTTT	CAVSGPNEKLFF
TRBV11-2	.	TRBJ1-2	.	TGTGCCAGCAGCTTAGATCAGGATCTTGGCTACACCTTC	CASSLDQDLGYTF
TRBV9	.	TRBJ2-2	.	TGTGCCAGCAGCGTAACTGGCACCGGGGAGCTGTTTTTT	CASSVTGTGELFF
TRBV3-1/TRBV3-2	once	TRBJ2-7	TRBD1	TGTGCCAGCAGCCAGCCGGGACAGCGGAACGAGCAGTACTTC	CASSQPGQRNEQYF
TRBV3-1/TRBV3-2	once	TRBJ1-1	.	TGTGCCAGCAGCCAAGATTCGAATTTTGGCAGGGAGGCTTTCTTT	CASSQDSNFGREAFF
TRBV19	.	TRBJ1-1	TRBD1	TGTGCCAGTAGCATGGACAGGGGAATTGGCACTGAAGCTTTCTTT	CASSMDRGIGTEAFF
TRBV6-5	.	TRBJ1-5	.	TGTGCCAGCAGTTCCCTTTCGCACAGTTACGATAGGCCCCAGCATTTT	CASSSLSHSYDRPQHF
TRBV27	.	TRBJ1-5	TRBD1	TGTGCCAGCAGTTTGGAGGGGCTCAGGGGGCAGCCCCAGCATTTT	CASSLEGLRGQPQHF
TRBV5-4	.	TRBJ2-2	TRBD2	TGTGCCAGCAGCTTGGCTAGCGGAGGTGGGCGGGAGCTGTTTTTT	CASSLASGGGRELFF
TRBV27	.	TRBJ1-6	.	TGTGCCAGCAGTTTACGTGGGGTCGCCGGCTCCTATAATTCACCCCTCCACTTT	CASSLRGVAGSYNSPLHF
TRBV9	.	TRBJ2-3	TRBD2	TGTGCCAGCAGCGGAGAAACACGGACTAGCGGGGCGCCCAGCACAGATACGCAGTATTTT	CASSGETRTSGAPSTDTQYF
TRBV11-2	.	TRBJ1-5	.	TGTGCCAGCAGCTTAGACCGGATTCAGCCCCAGCATTTT	CASSLDRIQPQHF
TRBV30	.	TRBJ1-5	.	TGTGCCTGGAGTGAGGGCAGTCAGACGCCCCAGCATTTT	CAWSEGSQTPQHF